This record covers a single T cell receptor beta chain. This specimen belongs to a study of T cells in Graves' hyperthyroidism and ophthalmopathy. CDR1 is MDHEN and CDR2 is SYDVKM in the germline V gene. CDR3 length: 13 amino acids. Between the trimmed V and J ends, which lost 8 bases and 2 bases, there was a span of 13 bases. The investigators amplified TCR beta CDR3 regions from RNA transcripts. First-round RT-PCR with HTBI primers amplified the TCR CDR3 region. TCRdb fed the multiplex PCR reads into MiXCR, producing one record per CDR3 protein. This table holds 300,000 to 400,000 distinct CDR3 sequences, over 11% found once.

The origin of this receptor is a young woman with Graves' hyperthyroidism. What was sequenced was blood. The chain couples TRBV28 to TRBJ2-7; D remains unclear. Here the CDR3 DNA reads TGTGCCAGCGGACCCCCTTCACCCTACGAGCAGTACTTC. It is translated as CASGPPSPYEQYF.